This TCR beta chain stems from a study of blood T cell repertoires in COVID-19. About the study: PBMCs, B-cell-depleted T cells, or T cells were the source of the cDNA or gDNA that made up the material.

This CDR3 is built from 13 residues. CDR1 and CDR2 (germline): LGHNA, YNFKEQ. V was shortened by 4 bases and J by 5 bases, with 11 bases between the two germline ends. Study processing details: Reference gene primer amplification in the assay estimated nucleated cell counts. The table came from immunoSEQ multiplex PCR; TCRdb's copy has only in-frame clones and leaves some out. The DNA gave D and trimming, while V, J and clone size come from that table. The sample comprises about 670,000 clones, approximately 90% of which are singletons, and more than 0.25% rests with the top ten. The sequence was collected from a young woman with acute or convalescent COVID-19. What was sequenced was peripheral blood. The chain joins TRBV4-2 to TRBJ2-5; no definite D call. The CDR3 region has the DNA TGTGCCAGCAGCCGAGTGGTCGGGGAGACCCAGTACTTC. Its translation: CASSRVVGETQYF.